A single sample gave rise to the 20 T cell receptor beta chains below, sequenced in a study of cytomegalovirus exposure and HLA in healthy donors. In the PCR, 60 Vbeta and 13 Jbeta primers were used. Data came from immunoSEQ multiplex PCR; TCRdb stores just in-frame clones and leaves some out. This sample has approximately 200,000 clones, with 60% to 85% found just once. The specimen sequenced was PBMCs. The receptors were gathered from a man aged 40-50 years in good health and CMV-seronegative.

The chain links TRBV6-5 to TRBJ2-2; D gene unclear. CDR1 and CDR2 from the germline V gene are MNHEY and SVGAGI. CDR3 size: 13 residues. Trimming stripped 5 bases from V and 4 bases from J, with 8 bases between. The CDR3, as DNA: TGTGCCAGCAGTCCCCAGCGCACCGGGGAGCTGTTTTTT. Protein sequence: CASSPQRTGELFF.

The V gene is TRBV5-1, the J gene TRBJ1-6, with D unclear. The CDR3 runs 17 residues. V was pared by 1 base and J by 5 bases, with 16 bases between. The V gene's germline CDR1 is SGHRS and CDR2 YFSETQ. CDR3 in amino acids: CASSLHGSASNNSPLHF. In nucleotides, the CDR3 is TGCGCCAGCAGCTTGCACGGGTCCGCAAGTAATAATTCACCCCTCCACTTT.

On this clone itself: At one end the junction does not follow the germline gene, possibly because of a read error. The CDR3 region is CSSSSQGLNTEAFF. DNA of the CDR3: TGTTCCAGCAGCTCACAGGGGTTGAACACTGAAGCTTTCTTT. The chain recombines TRBV7-9 with TRBJ1-1, with 7 bases that match TRBD1. From germline, CDR1 is SEHNR and CDR2 FQNEAQ (reference sequence). CDR3 length: 14 amino acids.

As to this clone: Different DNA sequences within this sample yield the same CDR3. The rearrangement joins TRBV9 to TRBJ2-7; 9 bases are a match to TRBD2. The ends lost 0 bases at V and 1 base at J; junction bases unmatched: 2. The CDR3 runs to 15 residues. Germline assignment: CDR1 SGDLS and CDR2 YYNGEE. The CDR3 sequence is CASSVASGKSYEQYF. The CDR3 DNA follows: TGTGCCAGCAGCGTAGCTAGCGGGAAGTCCTACGAGCAGTACTTC.

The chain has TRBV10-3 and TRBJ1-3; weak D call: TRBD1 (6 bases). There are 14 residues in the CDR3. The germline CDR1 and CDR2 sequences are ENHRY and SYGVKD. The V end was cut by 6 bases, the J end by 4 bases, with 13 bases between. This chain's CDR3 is CAIRGGLTGNTIYF. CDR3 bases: TGTGCCATCAGAGGGGGTTTGACCGGAAACACCATATATTTT.

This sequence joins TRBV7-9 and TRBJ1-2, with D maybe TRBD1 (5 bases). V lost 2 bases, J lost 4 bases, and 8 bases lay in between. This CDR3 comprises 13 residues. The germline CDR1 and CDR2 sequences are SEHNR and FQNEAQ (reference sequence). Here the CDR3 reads CASSLQGLYGYTF. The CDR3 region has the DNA TGTGCCAGCAGCTTACAGGGTCTCTATGGCTACACCTTC.

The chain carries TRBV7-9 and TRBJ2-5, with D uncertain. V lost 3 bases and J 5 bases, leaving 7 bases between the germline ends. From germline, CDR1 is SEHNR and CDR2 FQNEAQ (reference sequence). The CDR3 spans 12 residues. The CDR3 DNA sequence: TGTGCCAGCAGCTTCGGTGAGGAGACCCAGTACTTC. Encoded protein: CASSFGEETQYF.

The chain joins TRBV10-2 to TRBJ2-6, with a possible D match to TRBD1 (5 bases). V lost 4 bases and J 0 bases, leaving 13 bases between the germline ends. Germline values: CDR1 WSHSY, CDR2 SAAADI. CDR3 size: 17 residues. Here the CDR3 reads CASSGQTFSSGANVLTF. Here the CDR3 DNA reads TGCGCCAGCAGTGGACAGACCTTTAGCTCTGGGGCCAACGTCCTGACTTTC.

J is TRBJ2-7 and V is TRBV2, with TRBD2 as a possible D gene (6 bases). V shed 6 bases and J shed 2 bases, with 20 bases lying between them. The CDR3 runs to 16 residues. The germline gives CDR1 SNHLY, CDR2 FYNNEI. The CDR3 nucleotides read TGTGCCAGCAGAGCCGGCCCCCTGGCGGGGACCTACGAGCAGTACTTC. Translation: CASRAGPLAGTYEQYF.

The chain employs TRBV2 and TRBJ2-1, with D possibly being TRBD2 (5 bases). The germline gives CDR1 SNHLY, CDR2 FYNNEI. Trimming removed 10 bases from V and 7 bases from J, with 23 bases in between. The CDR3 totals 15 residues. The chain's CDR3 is CATFHETRRPNEQFF. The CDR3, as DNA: TGTGCCACTTTTCACGAGACAAGGAGGCCAAATGAGCAGTTCTTC.

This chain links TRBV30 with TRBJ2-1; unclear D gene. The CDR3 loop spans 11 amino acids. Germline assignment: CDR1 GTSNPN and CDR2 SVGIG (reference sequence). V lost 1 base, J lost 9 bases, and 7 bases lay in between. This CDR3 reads CAWSGRSEQFF. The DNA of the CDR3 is TGTGCCTGGAGTGGTAGGAGTGAGCAGTTCTTC. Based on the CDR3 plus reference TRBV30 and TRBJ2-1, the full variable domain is SQTIHQWPATLVQPVGSPLSLECTVEGTSNPNLYWYRQAAGRGLQLLFYSVGIGQISSEVPQNLSASRPQDRQFILSSKKLLLSDSGFYLCAWSGRSEQFFGPGTRLTVL.

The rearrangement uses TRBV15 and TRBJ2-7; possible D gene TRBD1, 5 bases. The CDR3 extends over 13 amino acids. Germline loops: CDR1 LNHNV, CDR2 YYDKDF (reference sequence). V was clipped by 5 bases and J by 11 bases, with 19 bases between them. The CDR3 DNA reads TGTGCCACCAGCTGGTCACAGGAAGCCTTGAAGTACTTC. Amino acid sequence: CATSWSQEALKYF.

The CDR3, as DNA: TGTGCCAGCAGTACCCACAGGGTACGGGGCTACACCTTC. Translation gives CASSTHRVRGYTF. The chain is built from TRBV6-5 and TRBJ1-2, with D perhaps matching TRBD1 (6 bases). Germline V gene lookup returns CDR1 MNHEY and CDR2 SVGAGI. V was cut by 5 bases and J by 8 bases, with 15 bases left in between. The length of the CDR3 is 13 residues.

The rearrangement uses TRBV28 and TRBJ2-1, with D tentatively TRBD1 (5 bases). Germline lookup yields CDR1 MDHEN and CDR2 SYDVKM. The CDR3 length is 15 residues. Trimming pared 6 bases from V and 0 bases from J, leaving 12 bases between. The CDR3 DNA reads TGTGCCAGCAGCCCCTACAGGAGCTCCTACAATGAGCAGTTCTTC. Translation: CASSPYRSSYNEQFF.

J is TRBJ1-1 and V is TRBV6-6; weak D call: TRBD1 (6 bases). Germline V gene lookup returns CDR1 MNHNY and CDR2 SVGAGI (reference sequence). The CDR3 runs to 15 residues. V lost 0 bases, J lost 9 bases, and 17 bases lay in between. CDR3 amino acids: CASSYSIQGTGKAFF. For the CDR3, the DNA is TGTGCCAGCAGTTACTCCATACAGGGTACAGGGAAAGCTTTCTTT.

CDR3 DNA sequence: TGCGCCAGCAGCCTTTTCCAGGGTCCGTATCAGCCCCAGCATTTT. Amino acids: CASSLFQGPYQPQHF. The V call is TRBV4-1, the J call TRBJ1-5; weak D call: TRBD1 (5 bases). The CDR3 sequence is 15 residues long. CDR1 and CDR2 from the germline V gene are MGHRA and YSYEKL. V gave up 4 bases and J gave up 5 bases, with 15 bases separating them.

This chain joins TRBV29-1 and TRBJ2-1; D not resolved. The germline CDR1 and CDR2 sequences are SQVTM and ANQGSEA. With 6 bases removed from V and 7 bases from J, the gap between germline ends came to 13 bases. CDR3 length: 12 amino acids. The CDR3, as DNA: TGCAGCGTGAGATATCCCTCGAATGAGCAGTTCTTC. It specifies CSVRYPSNEQFF.

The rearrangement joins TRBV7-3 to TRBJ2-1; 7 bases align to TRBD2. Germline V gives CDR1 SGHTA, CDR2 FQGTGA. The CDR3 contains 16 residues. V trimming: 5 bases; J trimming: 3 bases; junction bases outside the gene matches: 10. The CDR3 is CASSLASGAGYNEQFF. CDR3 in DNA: TGTGCCAGCAGCCTTGCAAGCGGGGCGGGCTACAATGAGCAGTTCTTC. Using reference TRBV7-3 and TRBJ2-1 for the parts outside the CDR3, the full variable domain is GAGVSQTPSNKVTEKGKYVELRCDPISGHTALYWYRQSLGQGPEFLIYFQGTGAADDSGLPNDRFFAVRPEGSVSTLKIQRTERGDSAVYLCASSLASGAGYNEQFFGPGTRLTVL.

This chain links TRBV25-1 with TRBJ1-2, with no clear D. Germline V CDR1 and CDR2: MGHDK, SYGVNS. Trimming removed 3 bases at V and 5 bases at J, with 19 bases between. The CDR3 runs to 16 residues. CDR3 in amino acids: CASSEPGSTEVYGYTF. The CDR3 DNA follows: TGTGCCAGCAGTGAGCCGGGTTCTACGGAGGTTTATGGCTACACCTTC.

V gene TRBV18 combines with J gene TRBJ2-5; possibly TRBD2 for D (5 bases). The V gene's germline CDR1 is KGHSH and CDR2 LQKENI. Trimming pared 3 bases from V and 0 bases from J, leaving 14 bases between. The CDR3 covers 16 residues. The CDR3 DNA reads TGTGCCAGCTCACCCGGGATCTGGGCAGACCAAGAGACCCAGTACTTC. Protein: CASSPGIWADQETQYF.